The 21 T cell receptor beta chains below come from one sample, sequenced in a study of blood T cell repertoires in COVID-19. Libraries were prepared by immunoSEQ multiplex PCR; TCRdb keeps only in-frame clonotypes and omits some of them. The sample records roughly 97,000 clones, around nine tenths being singletons. The sequenced sample consisted of peripheral blood. These receptors were collected from a human donor in a cohort sampled during active COVID-19.

V gene TRBV28 combines with J gene TRBJ1-1; 8 bases match TRBD1. This CDR3 comprises 15 residues. Germline-derived CDR1 and CDR2 are MDHEN and SYDVKM. Trimming took 3 bases from V and 6 from J; bases not matched to a gene: 9. The CDR3 DNA is TGTGCCAGCAGTTTTATCGGACAGGGCCTTTCTGAAGCTTTCTTT. Residues: CASSFIGQGLSEAFF.

The chain joins TRBV18 to TRBJ1-3; tentative D call: TRBD1 (5 bases). This CDR3 region has 15 residues. With 3 bases removed from V and 0 bases from J, the gap between germline ends came to 9 bases. Germline lookup yields CDR1 KGHSH and CDR2 LQKENI. The CDR3 region has the DNA TGTGCCAGCTCACCCCGACAGAACTCTGGAAACACCATATATTTT. Translating gives CASSPRQNSGNTIYF.

The genes are TRBV11-2 and TRBJ2-7; 8 bases line up with TRBD2. The CDR3 is 15 residues long. Germline CDR1 is SGHAT and CDR2 is FQNNGV. The J segment lost 3 bases and the V segment lost 5 bases, leaving 9 bases of the junction unmatched. The CDR3 spells CASSDFGGANYEQYF. DNA for the CDR3: TGTGCCAGCAGCGACTTCGGGGGGGCGAACTACGAGCAGTACTTC.

This clone was detected only a few times. The rearrangement joins TRBV4-1 to TRBJ1-6; D ambiguous. Germline V CDR1 and CDR2: MGHRA, YSYEKL. This CDR3 is 18 amino acids long. Trimming removed 1 base from V and 8 bases from J, with 21 bases in between. Here the CDR3 DNA reads TGCGCCAGCAGCCAAGGTAGTGAGGGCCCCAGACATTATTCACCCCTCCACTTT. This encodes CASSQGSEGPRHYSPLHF.

The chain has TRBV7-2 and TRBJ1-6; D gene uncertain. The CDR3 spans 12 residues. Germline values: CDR1 SGHTA, CDR2 FQGNSA. Deletions cut 8 bases from V and 9 bases from J, with 11 bases between. In nucleotides, the CDR3 is TGTGCCAGCGGGAGGGTCGGTTCACCCCTCCACTTT. Protein product: CASGRVGSPLHF.

The genes are TRBV27 and TRBJ2-2; possibly TRBD2 for D (6 bases). There are 16 residues in the CDR3. V dropped 5 bases and J dropped 3 bases, with 16 bases sitting between them. The germline gives CDR1 MNHEY, CDR2 SMNVEV (reference sequence). CDR3 sequence: CASSLTGAGYTGELFF. DNA of the CDR3: TGTGCCAGCAGTCTGACGGGTGCGGGATACACCGGGGAGCTGTTTTTT.

The chain is built from TRBV6-5 and TRBJ2-2, with a possible D match to TRBD2 (6 bases). Germline V gene lookup returns CDR1 MNHEY and CDR2 SVGAGI. V was pared by 8 bases and J by 3 bases, with 16 bases between. The CDR3 sequence is 15 residues long. CDR3 nucleotides: TGTGCCAGCGGGGACTCTGCAGGCTACACCGGGGAGCTGTTTTTT. Its protein product is CASGDSAGYTGELFF.

The chain combines TRBV19 with TRBJ2-2, with 10 bases that match TRBD2. CDR3 size: 16 residues. V shed 6 bases, J shed 4 bases, and the junction held 8 bases outside the gene matches. The germline gives CDR1 LNHDA, CDR2 SQIVND (reference sequence). The CDR3: CASSVLGLAATGELFF. CDR3 nucleotide sequence: TGTGCCAGTAGCGTGCTCGGACTAGCGGCCACCGGGGAGCTGTTTTTT.

The J gene is TRBJ1-2, the V gene TRBV9, with 9 bases lining up with TRBD1. The CDR3 has 15 residues. The germline CDR1 and CDR2 sequences are SGDLS and YYNGEE. Losses at the gene ends were 3 bases for V and 7 bases for J; bases not matched to a gene: 10. CDR3 sequence (DNA): TGTGCCAGCAGCGATCCCACCGGGACAGGGAGTGGCTACACCTTC. Residues: CASSDPTGTGSGYTF.

This clone was detected only a few times. V is TRBV5-5 and J is TRBJ1-4, with 10 positions matching TRBD1. Looked up from germline, CDR1 is SGHKS and CDR2 is YYEKEE (reference sequence). CDR3 length: 15 amino acids. V dropped 1 base and J dropped 8; count of bases not matched to a gene: 5. CDR3 coding DNA: TGTGCCAGCAGCTTGAGGGTGGACAGGGGGGAAAAACTGTTTTTT. Translation gives CASSLRVDRGEKLFF.

This sequence joins TRBV5-3 and TRBJ2-7, with no clear D. TRBV5-3 belongs to the ORF category, with a function that is uncertain. The CDR3 sequence is 18 residues long. The V end was cut by 0 bases, the J end by 5 bases, with 24 bases between. CDR3 protein: CARSLVFIRGAGHHEQYF. In DNA form, the CDR3 reads TGTGCCAGAAGCTTGGTTTTTATACGTGGAGCCGGCCACCACGAGCAGTACTTC.

The J gene is TRBJ2-5, the V gene TRBV25-1; 10 bases are a match to TRBD2. V was pared by 2 bases and J by 5 bases, with 2 bases of the junction left unmatched. There are 14 residues in the CDR3. Germline CDR1 MGHDK, CDR2 SYGVNS. The CDR3 sequence: CASSELAGAETQYF. CDR3 bases: TGTGCCAGCAGTGAACTAGCGGGAGCTGAGACCCAGTACTTC.

V and J are TRBV4-1 and TRBJ1-1, with D possibly TRBD1 on 5 matching bases. The CDR3 extends over 15 amino acids. Trimming removed 3 bases from V and 2 bases from J, with 13 bases in between. Germline CDR1 is MGHRA and CDR2 is YSYEKL. The CDR3 loop reads CASSHPRAENTEAFF. CDR3 DNA: TGCGCCAGCAGCCATCCCAGGGCGGAAAACACTGAAGCTTTCTTT.

This chain links TRBV20-1 with TRBJ2-3; a weak D match, TRBD2 (5 bases). This CDR3 region has 15 residues. V was cut by 3 bases and J by 2 bases, with 15 bases left in between. Germline V gene lookup returns CDR1 DFQATT and CDR2 SNEGSKA (reference sequence). The CDR3 nucleotides read TGCAGTGCTAGTGTTGAGGGAACGAACACAGATACGCAGTATTTT. Translating gives CSASVEGTNTDTQYF.

V is TRBV25-1 and J is TRBJ2-7; D possibly corresponds to TRBD1 (5 bases). CDR3 length equals 13 residues. V lost 6 bases and J lost 3, with 12 bases in between. The germline V gene encodes CDR1 MGHDK and CDR2 SYGVNS. The DNA for the CDR3 is TGTGCCAGCAGGGACACGGACCACTACGAGCAGTACTTC. Its protein product is CASRDTDHYEQYF.

V gene TRBV5-1 combines with J gene TRBJ2-5; 9 bases map to TRBD2. The CDR3 runs to 15 residues. V trimming: 4 bases; J trimming: 5 bases; junction bases outside the gene matches: 9. CDR1 and CDR2 from the germline V gene are SGHRS and YFSETQ. The CDR3 nucleotides are TGCGCCAGCAGCACCTATAGCGGGAGTTACGAGACCCAGTACTTC. Protein sequence: CASSTYSGSYETQYF. The variable domain in full, completed from reference TRBV5-1 and TRBJ2-5, reads KAGVTQTPRYLIKTRGQQVTLSCSPISGHRSVSWYQQTPGQGLQFLFEYFSETQRNKGNFPGRFSGRQFSNSRSEMNVSTLELGDSALYLCASSTYSGSYETQYFGPGTRLLVL.

This chain uses TRBV12-3 or TRBV12-4 with TRBJ1-2, with a tentative D call TRBD1 (6 bases). The CDR3 loop spans 13 amino acids. Trimming stripped 4 bases from V and 2 bases from J, with 8 bases between. The CDR3 bases are TGTGCCAGCAGTTCCGGACAGAACTATGGCTACACCTTC. Translation gives CASSSGQNYGYTF.

V usage is TRBV5-5 and J usage is TRBJ1-2; D may be TRBD1 (5 bases). This CDR3 spans 14 amino acids. V lost 0 bases to trimming and J lost 2 bases, with 8 bases between them. Germline-derived CDR1 and CDR2 are SGHKS and YYEKEE (reference sequence). The CDR3 region has the DNA TGTGCCAGCAGCTTGGAGGGGATCAACTATGGCTACACCTTC. Its translation is CASSLEGINYGYTF.

The chain links TRBV3-1 (or the pseudogene TRBV3-2) to TRBJ2-5; TRBD1 agrees at 7 bases. CDR1 LGHDT and CDR2 YNNKEL come from the germline V gene (reference sequence). V lost 3 bases and J lost 3; bases outside the gene matches: 13. This CDR3 has 17 amino acids. In nucleotides, the CDR3 is TGTGCCAGCAGCCACGAAGGGGCAGGGGGTCGAAAAGAGACCCAGTACTTC. This encodes CASSHEGAGGRKETQYF.

The J gene is TRBJ1-1, the V gene TRBV11-2; 8 positions agree with TRBD1. Trimming took 6 bases from V and 1 from J; bases not matched to a gene: 10. CDR1 is SGHAT, CDR2 FQNNGV, per germline. CDR3 length equals 16 residues. Here the CDR3 reads CASSLTLQGENTEAFF. Here the CDR3 DNA reads TGTGCCAGCAGTTTAACATTACAGGGGGAGAACACTGAAGCTTTCTTT.

V and J are TRBV6-2 or TRBV6-3 and TRBJ2-1; 11 bases agree with TRBD1. CDR1 and CDR2 (germline): MNHEY, SVGEGT. The CDR3 has 21 amino acids. V was clipped by 2 bases and J by 2 bases; unmatched bases: 17. CDR3 coding DNA: TGTGCCAGCAGTTACCTCCGACGGGGACAGGGGGTAAAGAGGACCTACAATGAGCAGTTCTTC. Its translation: CASSYLRRGQGVKRTYNEQFF.